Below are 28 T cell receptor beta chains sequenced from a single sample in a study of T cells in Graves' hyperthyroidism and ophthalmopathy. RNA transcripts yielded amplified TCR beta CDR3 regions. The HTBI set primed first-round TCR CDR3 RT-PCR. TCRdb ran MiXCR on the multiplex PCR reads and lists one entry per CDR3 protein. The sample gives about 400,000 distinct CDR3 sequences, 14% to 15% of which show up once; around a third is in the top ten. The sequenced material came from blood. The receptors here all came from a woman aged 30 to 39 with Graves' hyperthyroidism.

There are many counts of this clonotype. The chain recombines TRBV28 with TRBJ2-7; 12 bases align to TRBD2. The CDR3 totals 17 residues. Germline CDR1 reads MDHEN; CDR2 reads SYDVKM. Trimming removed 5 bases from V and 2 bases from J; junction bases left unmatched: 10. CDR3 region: CASSAPLAGGPAYEQYF. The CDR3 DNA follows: TGTGCCAGCAGTGCCCCCCTAGCGGGAGGGCCCGCCTACGAGCAGTACTTC. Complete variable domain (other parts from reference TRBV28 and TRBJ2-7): DVKVTQSSRYLVKRTGEKVFLECVQDMDHENMFWYRQDPGLGLRLIYFSYDVKMKEKGDIPEGYSVSREKKERFSLILESASTNQTSMYLCASSAPLAGGPAYEQYFGPGTRLTVT.

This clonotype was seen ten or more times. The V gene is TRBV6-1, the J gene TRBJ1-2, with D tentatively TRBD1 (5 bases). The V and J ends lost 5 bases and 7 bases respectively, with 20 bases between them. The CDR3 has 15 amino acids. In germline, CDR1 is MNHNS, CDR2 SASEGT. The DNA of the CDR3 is TGTGCCAGCAGTTTGGACACCCAAGGAGCCGGTGGCTACACCTTC. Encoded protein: CASSLDTQGAGGYTF.

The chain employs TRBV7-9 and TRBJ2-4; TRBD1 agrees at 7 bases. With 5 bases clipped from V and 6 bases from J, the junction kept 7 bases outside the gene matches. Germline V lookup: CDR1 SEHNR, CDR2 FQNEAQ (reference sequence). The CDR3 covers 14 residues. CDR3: CASSPRGPRNIQYF. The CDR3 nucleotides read TGTGCCAGCAGCCCAAGGGGGCCGCGAAACATTCAGTACTTC.

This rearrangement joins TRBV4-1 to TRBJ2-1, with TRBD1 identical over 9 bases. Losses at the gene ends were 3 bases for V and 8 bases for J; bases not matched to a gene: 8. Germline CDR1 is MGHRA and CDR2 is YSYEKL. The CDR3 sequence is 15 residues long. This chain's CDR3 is CASSQNGQGFDEQFF. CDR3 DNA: TGCGCCAGCAGCCAGAATGGACAGGGGTTCGATGAGCAGTTCTTC.

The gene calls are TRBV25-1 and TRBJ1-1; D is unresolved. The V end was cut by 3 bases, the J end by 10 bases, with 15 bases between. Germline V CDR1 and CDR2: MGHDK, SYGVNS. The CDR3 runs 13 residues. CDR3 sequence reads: CASSELWSFRAFF. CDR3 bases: TGTGCCAGCAGTGAGCTATGGTCCTTCAGAGCTTTCTTT.

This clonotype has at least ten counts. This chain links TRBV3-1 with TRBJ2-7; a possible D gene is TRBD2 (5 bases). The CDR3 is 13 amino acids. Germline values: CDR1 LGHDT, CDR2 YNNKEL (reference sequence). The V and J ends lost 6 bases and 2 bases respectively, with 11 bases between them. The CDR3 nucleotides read TGTGCCAGCAGTGGAGACGGGGCCTACGAGCAGTACTTC. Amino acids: CASSGDGAYEQYF.

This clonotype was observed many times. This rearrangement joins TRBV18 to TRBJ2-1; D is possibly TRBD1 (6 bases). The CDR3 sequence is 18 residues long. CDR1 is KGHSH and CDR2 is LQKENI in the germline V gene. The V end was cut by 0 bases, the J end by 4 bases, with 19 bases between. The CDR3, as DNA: TGTGCCAGCTCACCACCAAGACAGGACCTAGCAGAATACAATGAGCAGTTCTTC. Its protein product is CASSPPRQDLAEYNEQFF.

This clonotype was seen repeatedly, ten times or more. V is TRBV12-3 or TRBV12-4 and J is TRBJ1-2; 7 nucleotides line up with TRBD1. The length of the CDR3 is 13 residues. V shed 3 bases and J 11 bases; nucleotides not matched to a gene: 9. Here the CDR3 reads CASSFTGDSWYTF. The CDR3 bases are TGTGCCAGCAGTTTCACCGGGGACAGCTGGTACACCTTC.

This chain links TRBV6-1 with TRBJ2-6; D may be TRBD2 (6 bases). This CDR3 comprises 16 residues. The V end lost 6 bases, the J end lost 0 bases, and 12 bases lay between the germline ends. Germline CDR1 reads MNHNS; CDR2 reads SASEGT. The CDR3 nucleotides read TGTGCCAGCAGCCGGGACTGGAGCTCTGGGGCCAACGTCCTGACTTTC. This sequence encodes CASSRDWSSGANVLTF.

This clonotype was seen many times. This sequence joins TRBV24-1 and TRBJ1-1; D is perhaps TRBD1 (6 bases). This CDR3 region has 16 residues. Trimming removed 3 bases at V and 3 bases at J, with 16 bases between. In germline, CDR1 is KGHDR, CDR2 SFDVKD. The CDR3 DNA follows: TGTGCCACCAGTGATATCGCCAAGGGGGGGGACACTGAAGCTTTCTTT. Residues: CATSDIAKGGDTEAFF.

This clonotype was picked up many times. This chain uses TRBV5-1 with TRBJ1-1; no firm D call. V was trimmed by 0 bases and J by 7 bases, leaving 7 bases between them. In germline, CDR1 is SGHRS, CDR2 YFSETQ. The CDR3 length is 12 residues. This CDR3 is CASSLGDLEAFF. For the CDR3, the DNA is TGCGCCAGCAGCTTGGGCGACCTTGAAGCTTTCTTT.

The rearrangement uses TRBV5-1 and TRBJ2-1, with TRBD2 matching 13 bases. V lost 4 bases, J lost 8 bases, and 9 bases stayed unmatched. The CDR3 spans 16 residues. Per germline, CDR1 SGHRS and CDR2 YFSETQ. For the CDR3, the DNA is TGCGCCAGCAGCCCGGGGACTAGCGGGATTCGGGATGAGCAGTTCTTC. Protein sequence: CASSPGTSGIRDEQFF.

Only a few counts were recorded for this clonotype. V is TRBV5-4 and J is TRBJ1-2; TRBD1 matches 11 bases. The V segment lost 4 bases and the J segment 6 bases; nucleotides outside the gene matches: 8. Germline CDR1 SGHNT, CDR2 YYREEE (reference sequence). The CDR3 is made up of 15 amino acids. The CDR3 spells CASSVAGTGGNGYTF. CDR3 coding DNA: TGTGCCAGCAGCGTGGCCGGGACAGGGGGTAATGGCTACACCTTC.

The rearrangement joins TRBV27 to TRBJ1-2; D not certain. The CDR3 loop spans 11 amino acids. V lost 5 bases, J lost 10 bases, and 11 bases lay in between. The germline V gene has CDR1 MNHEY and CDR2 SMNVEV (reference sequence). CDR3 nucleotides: TGTGCCAGCAGTACCAGTGGATACTACACCTTC. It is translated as CASSTSGYYTF.

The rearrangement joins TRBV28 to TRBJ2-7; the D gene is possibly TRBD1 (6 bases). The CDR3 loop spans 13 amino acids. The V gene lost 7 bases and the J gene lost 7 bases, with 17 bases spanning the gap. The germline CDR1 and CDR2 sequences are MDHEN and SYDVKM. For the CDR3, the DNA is TGTGCCAGCAATTTTGCAGGGGCCCAAGAGCAGTACTTC. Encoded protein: CASNFAGAQEQYF. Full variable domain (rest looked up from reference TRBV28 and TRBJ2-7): DVKVTQSSRYLVKRTGEKVFLECVQDMDHENMFWYRQDPGLGLRLIYFSYDVKMKEKGDIPEGYSVSREKKERFSLILESASTNQTSMYLCASNFAGAQEQYFGPGTRLTVT.

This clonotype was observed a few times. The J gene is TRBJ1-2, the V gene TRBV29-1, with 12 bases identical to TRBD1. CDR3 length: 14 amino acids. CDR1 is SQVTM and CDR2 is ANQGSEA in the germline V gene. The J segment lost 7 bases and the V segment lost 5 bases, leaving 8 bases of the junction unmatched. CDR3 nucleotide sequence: TGCAGCGTTAAAGCCGGGACAGGGGGCTTTGGCTACACCTTC. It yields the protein CSVKAGTGGFGYTF.

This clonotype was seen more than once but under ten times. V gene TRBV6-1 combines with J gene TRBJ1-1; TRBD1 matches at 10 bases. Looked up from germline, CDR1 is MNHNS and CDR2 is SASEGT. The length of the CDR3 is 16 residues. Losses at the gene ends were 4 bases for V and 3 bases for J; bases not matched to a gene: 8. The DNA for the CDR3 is TGTGCCAGCAGTGTCCGACAGGGGGCGAGGGACACTGAAGCTTTCTTT. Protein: CASSVRQGARDTEAFF.

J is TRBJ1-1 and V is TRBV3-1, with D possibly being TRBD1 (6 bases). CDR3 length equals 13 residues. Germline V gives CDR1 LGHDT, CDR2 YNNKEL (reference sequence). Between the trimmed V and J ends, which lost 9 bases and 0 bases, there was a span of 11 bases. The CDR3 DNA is TGTGCCAGACCGGGACACTTGAACACTGAAGCTTTCTTT. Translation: CARPGHLNTEAFF.

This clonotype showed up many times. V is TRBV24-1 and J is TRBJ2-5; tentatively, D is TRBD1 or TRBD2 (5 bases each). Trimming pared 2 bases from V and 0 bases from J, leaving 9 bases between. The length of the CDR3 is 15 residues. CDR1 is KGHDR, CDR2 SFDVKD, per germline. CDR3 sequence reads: CATSDSTGHQETQYF. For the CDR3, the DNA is TGTGCCACCAGTGATTCTACGGGACACCAAGAGACCCAGTACTTC.

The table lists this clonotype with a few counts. CDR3 in DNA: TGTGCCAGCAGTTTTGGCAGGGCCATGGAGTACTTC. It encodes CASSFGRAMEYF. The J gene is TRBJ2-5, the V gene TRBV28; tentative D call: TRBD1 (5 bases). The V end was cut by 3 bases, the J end by 12 bases, with 14 bases between. Germline-derived CDR1 and CDR2 are MDHEN and SYDVKM. CDR3 length: 12 amino acids.

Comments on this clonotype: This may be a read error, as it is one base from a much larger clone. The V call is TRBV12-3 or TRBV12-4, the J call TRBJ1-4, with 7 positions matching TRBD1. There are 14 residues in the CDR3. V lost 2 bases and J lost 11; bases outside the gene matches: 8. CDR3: CASSLILKGGKLFF. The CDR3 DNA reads TGTGCCAGCAGTTTAATCCTGAAAGGGGGCAAACTGTTTTTT.

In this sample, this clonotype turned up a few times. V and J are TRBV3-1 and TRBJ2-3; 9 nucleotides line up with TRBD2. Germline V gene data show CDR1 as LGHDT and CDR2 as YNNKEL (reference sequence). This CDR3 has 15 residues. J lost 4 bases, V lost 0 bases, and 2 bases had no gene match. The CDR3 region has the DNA TGTGCCAGCAGCCAAGATGCTAGCGGGGCAGATACGCAGTATTTT. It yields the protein CASSQDASGADTQYF.

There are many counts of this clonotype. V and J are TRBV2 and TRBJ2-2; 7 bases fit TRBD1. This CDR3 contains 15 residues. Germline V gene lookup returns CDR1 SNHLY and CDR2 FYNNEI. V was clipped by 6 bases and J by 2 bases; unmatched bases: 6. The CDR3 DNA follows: TGTGCCAGCAGACCGGGACAGAGCAACACCGGGGAGCTGTTTTTT. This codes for CASRPGQSNTGELFF.

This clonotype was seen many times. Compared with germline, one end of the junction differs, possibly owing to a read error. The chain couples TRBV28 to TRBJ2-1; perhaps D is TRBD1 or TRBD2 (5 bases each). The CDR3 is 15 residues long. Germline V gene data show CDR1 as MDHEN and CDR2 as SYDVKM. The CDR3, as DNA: TGTGCCAGCCGTTTCGAGAGGGGCTTGGTGAATGAGCAGTTCTTC. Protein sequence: CASRFERGLVNEQFF. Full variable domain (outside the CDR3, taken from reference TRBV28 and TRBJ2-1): DVKVTQSSRYLVKRTGEKVFLECVQDMDHENMFWYRQDPGLGLRLIYFSYDVKMKEKGDIPEGYSVSREKKERFSLILESASTNQTSMYLCASRFERGLVNEQFFGPGTRLTVL.

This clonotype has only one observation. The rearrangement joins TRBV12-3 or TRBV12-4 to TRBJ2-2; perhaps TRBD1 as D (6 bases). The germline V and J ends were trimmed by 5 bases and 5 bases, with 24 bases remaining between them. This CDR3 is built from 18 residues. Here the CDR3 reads CASSPTGRDTFSTGELFF. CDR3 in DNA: TGTGCCAGCAGTCCTACGGGAAGGGACACCTTTAGTACCGGGGAGCTGTTTTTT.

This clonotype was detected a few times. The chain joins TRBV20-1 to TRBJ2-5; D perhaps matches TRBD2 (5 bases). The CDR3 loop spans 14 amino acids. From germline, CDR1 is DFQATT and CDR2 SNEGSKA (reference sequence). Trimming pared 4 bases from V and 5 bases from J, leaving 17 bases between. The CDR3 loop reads CSANPLGSGETQYF. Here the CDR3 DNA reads TGCAGTGCTAATCCCTTGGGGTCGGGGGAGACCCAGTACTTC.

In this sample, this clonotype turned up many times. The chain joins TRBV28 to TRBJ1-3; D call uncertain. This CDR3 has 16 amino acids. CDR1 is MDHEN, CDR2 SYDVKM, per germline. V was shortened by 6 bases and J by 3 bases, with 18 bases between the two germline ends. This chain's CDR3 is CASRFPGVVGGNTIYF. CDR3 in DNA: TGTGCCAGCAGGTTTCCTGGGGTGGTAGGTGGAAACACCATATATTTT.

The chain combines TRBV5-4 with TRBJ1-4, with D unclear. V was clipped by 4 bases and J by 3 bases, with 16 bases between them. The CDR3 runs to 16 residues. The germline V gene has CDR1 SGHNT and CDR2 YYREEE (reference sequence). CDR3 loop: CASSPGGRGSNEKLFF. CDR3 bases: TGTGCCAGCAGCCCCGGTGGGCGGGGATCTAATGAAAAACTGTTTTTT.